This is a list of T cell receptor beta chains from one sample in a study of cytomegalovirus exposure and HLA in healthy donors. The assay was immunoSEQ multiplex PCR, and TCRdb's table has in-frame clones only and misses some. The data show about 190,000 clones, 60% to 80% seen once. Sequencing used PBMCs. These receptors were collected from a woman aged 30 to 39 in good health and CMV-seropositive. The CDR3 runs from the conserved cysteine through the conserved F or W. Fields, in order: clone size, V gene, J gene, D gene, CDR3 DNA, CDR3 protein. D genes are given only for firm matches. Rows give clone size only sometimes, using once, few, many, or a class for an expanded clone.

clone size: NA; V gene: TRBV9; J gene: TRBJ2-7; D gene: NA; CDR3 DNA: TGTGCCAGCAGCGTAGGGGGGCGGGTAGGTTCCTACGAGCAGTACTTC; CDR3 protein: CASSVGGRVGSYEQYF
clone size: NA; V gene: TRBV28; J gene: TRBJ2-3; D gene: NA; CDR3 DNA: TGTGCCAGCAGTTTCGCGGGACTGGGCGTGGATTTT; CDR3 protein: CASSFAGLGVDF
clone size: NA; V gene: TRBV19; J gene: TRBJ2-7; D gene: NA; CDR3 DNA: TGTGCCAGTAGTATGGGCAGGCCATCCTACGAGCAGTACTTC; CDR3 protein: CASSMGRPSYEQYF
clone size: NA; V gene: TRBV13; J gene: TRBJ1-1; D gene: NA; CDR3 DNA: TGTGCCAGCAGGGACAGTATGAACACTGAAGCTTTCTTT; CDR3 protein: CASRDSMNTEAFF
clone size: few; V gene: TRBV5-6; J gene: TRBJ2-7; D gene: TRBD1; CDR3 DNA: TGTGCCAGCAGCTTTTGGCCTGGGACAGGGAATTACGAGCAGTACTTC; CDR3 protein: CASSFWPGTGNYEQYF
clone size: few; V gene: TRBV19; J gene: TRBJ2-5; D gene: TRBD1; CDR3 DNA: TGTGCCAGTAGTATTGCGACAGGGGGCGGAGAGACCCAGTACTTC; CDR3 protein: CASSIATGGGETQYF
clone size: once; V gene: TRBV27; J gene: TRBJ1-5; D gene: NA; CDR3 DNA: TGTGCCAGCAGTTTCGGTCGGAGCAATCAGCCCCAGCATTTT; CDR3 protein: CASSFGRSNQPQHF
clone size: few; V gene: TRBV6-5; J gene: TRBJ1-4; D gene: NA; CDR3 DNA: TGTGCCAGCAGTTATGGCCGATTCGAAAAACTGTTTTTT; CDR3 protein: CASSYGRFEKLFF
clone size: few; V gene: TRBV6-5; J gene: TRBJ2-7; D gene: NA; CDR3 DNA: TGTGCCAGCAGTTTCCTAGGAGACTACGAGCAGTACTTC; CDR3 protein: CASSFLGDYEQYF
clone size: NA; V gene: TRBV5-1; J gene: TRBJ2-7; D gene: NA; CDR3 DNA: TGCGCCAGCACTCCGCACCTAGGGGCAAACAACGAGCAGTACTTC; CDR3 protein: CASTPHLGANNEQYF
clone size: NA; V gene: TRBV28; J gene: TRBJ2-7; D gene: NA; CDR3 DNA: TGTGCCAGCAGTCTAGCGAAGGCGGGAAGCTCCTACGAGCAGTACTTC; CDR3 protein: CASSLAKAGSSYEQYF
clone size: NA; V gene: TRBV6-5; J gene: TRBJ2-1; D gene: NA; CDR3 DNA: TGTGCCAGCAGTTACCTGCCAATAGGAGGCAATGAGCAGTTCTTC; CDR3 protein: CASSYLPIGGNEQFF
clone size: NA; V gene: TRBV28; J gene: TRBJ1-1; D gene: NA; CDR3 DNA: TGTGCCAGCAGTTTTAAAGGGGCGGACACTGAAGCTTTCTTT; CDR3 protein: CASSFKGADTEAFF
clone size: NA; V gene: TRBV5-4; J gene: TRBJ2-1; D gene: NA; CDR3 DNA: TGTGCCAGCAGCTTGCCAGGGGAGAGGGGTTTCTACAATGAGCAGTTCTTC; CDR3 protein: CASSLPGERGFYNEQFF
clone size: few; V gene: TRBV4-1; J gene: TRBJ2-3; D gene: NA; CDR3 DNA: TGCGCCAGCAGCCCACAGGGAGATACGCAGTATTTT; CDR3 protein: CASSPQGDTQYF
clone size: few; V gene: TRBV7-2; J gene: TRBJ2-5; D gene: TRBD2; CDR3 DNA: TGTGCCAGCAGCTTAACTAGCGGGAGTTTTGGAGAGACCCAGTACTTC; CDR3 protein: CASSLTSGSFGETQYF
clone size: NA; V gene: TRBV7-2; J gene: TRBJ1-2; D gene: NA; CDR3 DNA: TGTGCCAGCAGCTTTTCAGGAAACTATGGCTACACCTTC; CDR3 protein: CASSFSGNYGYTF
clone size: NA; V gene: TRBV28; J gene: TRBJ1-2; D gene: TRBD1; CDR3 DNA: TGTGCCAGCAGTTTATACCGGAGACAGGGGGACTATGGCTACACCTTC; CDR3 protein: CASSLYRRQGDYGYTF
clone size: NA; V gene: TRBV2; J gene: TRBJ2-7; D gene: NA; CDR3 DNA: TGTGCCAGCAGGGGCAACGATCACTCCTACGAGCAGTACTTC; CDR3 protein: CASRGNDHSYEQYF
clone size: NA; V gene: TRBV18; J gene: TRBJ2-7; D gene: NA; CDR3 DNA: TGTGCCAGCTCACCCCCCGGGACAAAGAGCTACGAGCAGTACTTC; CDR3 protein: CASSPPGTKSYEQYF
clone size: NA; V gene: TRBV11-3; J gene: TRBJ2-2; D gene: TRBD1; CDR3 DNA: TGTGCCAGCAGCCGACAGGGGCGAACCGGGGAGCTGTTTTTT; CDR3 protein: CASSRQGRTGELFF
clone size: few; V gene: TRBV18; J gene: TRBJ2-5; D gene: NA; CDR3 DNA: TGTGCCAGCTCACCACGGGGAAGGGGAGAGACCCAGTACTTC; CDR3 protein: CASSPRGRGETQYF
clone size: NA; V gene: TRBV6-5; J gene: TRBJ2-5; D gene: TRBD2; CDR3 DNA: TGTGCCAGCAGAGACGGGAGGGCCCAAGAGACCCAGTACTTC; CDR3 protein: CASRDGRAQETQYF
clone size: NA; V gene: TRBV7-9; J gene: TRBJ1-2; D gene: NA; CDR3 DNA: TGTGCCAGCAGCGCGCAGGGTCCCTATGGCTACACCTTC; CDR3 protein: CASSAQGPYGYTF
clone size: few; V gene: TRBV7-2; J gene: TRBJ2-7; D gene: TRBD2; CDR3 DNA: TGTGCCAGCAGCATGGGACTAGCGGACTCCTACGAGCAGTACTTC; CDR3 protein: CASSMGLADSYEQYF
clone size: once; V gene: TRBV2; J gene: TRBJ1-2; D gene: TRBD1; CDR3 DNA: TGTGCCAGCAGTCCTGGACAGGTCGGTGGCTATGGCTACACCTTC; CDR3 protein: CASSPGQVGGYGYTF
clone size: NA; V gene: TRBV7-6; J gene: TRBJ2-3; D gene: NA; CDR3 DNA: TGTGCCAGCAGCCGGGATGGCAGGAGCACAGATACGCAGTATTTT; CDR3 protein: CASSRDGRSTDTQYF
clone size: NA; V gene: TRBV28; J gene: TRBJ2-5; D gene: TRBD1; CDR3 DNA: TGTGCCAGCAGTCCTGGTAGAGGACAGGGGGGGACCCAGTACTTC; CDR3 protein: CASSPGRGQGGTQYF
clone size: NA; V gene: TRBV27; J gene: TRBJ2-7; D gene: NA; CDR3 DNA: TGTGCCAGCAGCCCCCGACAGATCCCCCACGAGCAGTACTTC; CDR3 protein: CASSPRQIPHEQYF
clone size: NA; V gene: TRBV7-2; J gene: TRBJ1-2; D gene: NA; CDR3 DNA: TGTGCCAGCAGTTTGACAGAATCCTATGGCTACACCTTC; CDR3 protein: CASSLTESYGYTF
clone size: NA; V gene: TRBV11-2; J gene: TRBJ1-2; D gene: TRBD1; CDR3 DNA: TGTGCCAGCAGCTTAGGGGGACAGAACTATGGCTACACCTTC; CDR3 protein: CASSLGGQNYGYTF
clone size: NA; V gene: TRBV21-1; J gene: TRBJ2-5; D gene: NA; CDR3 DNA: TGTGCCAGCAGCTCCCCCAGCGGACGATGGGAGCAGTACTTC; CDR3 protein: CASSSPSGRWEQYF
clone size: NA; V gene: TRBV7-6; J gene: TRBJ2-1; D gene: TRBD2; CDR3 DNA: TGTGCCAGCAGCGGGATAGCGGGAGGGGTTAACAATGAGCAGTTCTTC; CDR3 protein: CASSGIAGGVNNEQFF
clone size: NA; V gene: TRBV5-1; J gene: TRBJ2-7; D gene: TRBD2; CDR3 DNA: TGCGCCAGCAGCATTACCGGGACTAGCCCCTACGAGCAGTACTTC; CDR3 protein: CASSITGTSPYEQYF
clone size: NA; V gene: TRBV5-1; J gene: TRBJ2-1; D gene: TRBD2; CDR3 DNA: TGCGCCAGCAGCGGAACCTCTAGCGGGAAATATGAGCAGTTCTTC; CDR3 protein: CASSGTSSGKYEQFF
clone size: NA; V gene: TRBV7-9; J gene: TRBJ2-2; D gene: NA; CDR3 DNA: TGTGCCAGCAGCTTAGCGCGGGGGCCGCAGACCGGGGAGCTGTTTTTT; CDR3 protein: CASSLARGPQTGELFF
clone size: NA; V gene: TRBV4-1; J gene: TRBJ1-1; D gene: NA; CDR3 DNA: TGCGCCAGCAGCCAAGATGGAGGAACTGAAGCTTTCTTT; CDR3 protein: CASSQDGGTEAFF
clone size: NA; V gene: TRBV9; J gene: TRBJ1-5; D gene: NA; CDR3 DNA: TGTGCCAGCAGCGTAGGGGGAGGGCGGGAGCCCCAGCATTTT; CDR3 protein: CASSVGGGREPQHF
clone size: NA; V gene: TRBV6-1; J gene: TRBJ1-3; D gene: NA; CDR3 DNA: TGTGCCAGCAGGCAGGCCCCTGGAAACACCATATATTTT; CDR3 protein: CASRQAPGNTIYF